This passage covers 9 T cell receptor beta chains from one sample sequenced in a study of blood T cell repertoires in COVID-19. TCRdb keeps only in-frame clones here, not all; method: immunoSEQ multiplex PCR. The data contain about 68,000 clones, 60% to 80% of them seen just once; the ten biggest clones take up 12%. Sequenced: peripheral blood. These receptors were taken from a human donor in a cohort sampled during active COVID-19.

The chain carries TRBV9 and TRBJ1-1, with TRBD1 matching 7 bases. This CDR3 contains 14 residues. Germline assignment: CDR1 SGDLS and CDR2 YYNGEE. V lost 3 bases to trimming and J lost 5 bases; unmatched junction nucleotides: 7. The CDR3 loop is CASSAATGWTEAFF. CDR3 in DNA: TGTGCCAGCAGCGCAGCGACAGGGTGGACTGAAGCTTTCTTT.

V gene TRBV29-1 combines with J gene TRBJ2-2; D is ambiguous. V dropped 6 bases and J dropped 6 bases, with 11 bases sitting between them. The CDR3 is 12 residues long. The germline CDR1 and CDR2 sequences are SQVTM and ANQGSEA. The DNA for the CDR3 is TGCAGCGTCCTAGGCGCGGCCGGGGAGCTGTTTTTT. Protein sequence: CSVLGAAGELFF.

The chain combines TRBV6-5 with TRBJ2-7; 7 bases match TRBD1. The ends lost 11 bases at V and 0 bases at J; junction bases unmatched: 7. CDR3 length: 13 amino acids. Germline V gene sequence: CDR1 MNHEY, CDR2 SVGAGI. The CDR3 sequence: CAGQTGSSYEQYF. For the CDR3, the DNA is TGTGCCGGCCAGACAGGGAGCTCCTACGAGCAGTACTTC.

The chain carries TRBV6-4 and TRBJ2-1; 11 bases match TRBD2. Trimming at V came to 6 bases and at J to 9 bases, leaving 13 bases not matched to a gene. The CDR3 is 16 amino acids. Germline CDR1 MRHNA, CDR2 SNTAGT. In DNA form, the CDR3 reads TGTGCCAGCAGCCGGGAATACGGACTAGCGGGTATTGAGCAGTTCTTC. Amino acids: CASSREYGLAGIEQFF.

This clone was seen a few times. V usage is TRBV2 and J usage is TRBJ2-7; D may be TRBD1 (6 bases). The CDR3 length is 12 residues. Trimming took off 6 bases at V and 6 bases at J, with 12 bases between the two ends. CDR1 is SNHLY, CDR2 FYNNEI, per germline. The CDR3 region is CASSRTGSEQYF. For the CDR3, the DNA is TGTGCCAGCAGCCGTACAGGGTCCGAGCAGTACTTC.

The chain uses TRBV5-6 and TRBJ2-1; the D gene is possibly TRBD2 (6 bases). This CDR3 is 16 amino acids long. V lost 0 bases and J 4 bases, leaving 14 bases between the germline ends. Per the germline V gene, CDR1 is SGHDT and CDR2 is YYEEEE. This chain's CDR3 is CASSLAGPREYNEQFF. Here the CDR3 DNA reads TGTGCCAGCAGCTTGGCCGGCCCCCGGGAGTACAATGAGCAGTTCTTC. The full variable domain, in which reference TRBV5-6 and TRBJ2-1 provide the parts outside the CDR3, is DAGVTQSPTHLIKTRGQQVTLRCSPKSGHDTVSWYQQALGQGPQFIFQYYEEEERQRGNFPDRFSGHQFPNYSSELNVNALLLGDSALYLCASSLAGPREYNEQFFGPGTRLTVL.

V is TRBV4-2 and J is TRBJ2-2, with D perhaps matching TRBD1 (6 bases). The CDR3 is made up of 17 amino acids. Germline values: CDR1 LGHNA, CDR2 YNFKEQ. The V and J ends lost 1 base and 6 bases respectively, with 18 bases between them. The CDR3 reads CASSQGLAGVPPGELFF. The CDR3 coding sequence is TGTGCCAGCAGCCAAGGGCTGGCAGGGGTTCCCCCCGGGGAGCTGTTTTTT.

CDR3 nucleotide sequence: TGTGCCAGCAGCGGCGACAGGGGCAACGCCTACGAGCAGTACTTC. Its protein product is CASSGDRGNAYEQYF. The V gene is TRBV28, the J gene TRBJ2-7; 8 bases align to TRBD1. The CDR3 runs to 15 residues. Germline V lookup: CDR1 MDHEN, CDR2 SYDVKM. Losses at the gene ends were 6 bases for V and 2 bases for J; bases not matched to a gene: 9. Supplemented by reference TRBV28 and TRBJ2-7, the full variable domain reads DVKVTQSSRYLVKRTGEKVFLECVQDMDHENMFWYRQDPGLGLRLIYFSYDVKMKEKGDIPEGYSVSREKKERFSLILESASTNQTSMYLCASSGDRGNAYEQYFGPGTRLTVT.

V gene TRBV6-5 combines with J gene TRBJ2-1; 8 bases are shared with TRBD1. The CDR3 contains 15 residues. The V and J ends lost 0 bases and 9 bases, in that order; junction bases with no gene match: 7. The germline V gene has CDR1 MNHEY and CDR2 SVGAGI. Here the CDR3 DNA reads TGTGCCAGCAGTTACTCCTGGCAGGGGGCAAGTGAGCAGTTCTTC. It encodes CASSYSWQGASEQFF.